A single sample is the source of the 20 T cell receptor beta chains below, sequenced in a study of blood T cell repertoires in COVID-19. The protocol was immunoSEQ multiplex PCR, while the TCRdb copy is restricted to in-frame clones and leaves out a portion. Here the sample spans about 350,000 clones, 88% being singletons. The sequenced sample was PBMCs or T cells enriched from blood (not recorded which). These TCRs come from a woman between 25 and 40 years old who had been exposed to COVID-19.

The chain has TRBV6-2 or TRBV6-3 and TRBJ2-7; 8 bases are shared with TRBD1. Germline V gene lookup returns CDR1 MNHEY and CDR2 SVGEGT. Trimming removed 2 bases from V and 2 bases from J; junction bases left unmatched: 5. The CDR3 consists of 15 residues. The CDR3 reads CASSYGTGNPYEQYF. The CDR3 coding sequence is TGTGCCAGCAGTTACGGGACAGGTAACCCCTACGAGCAGTACTTC.

This rearrangement joins TRBV14 to TRBJ2-1, with 7 bases lining up with TRBD2. Germline CDR1 SGHDN, CDR2 FVKESK. The CDR3 loop spans 18 amino acids. V lost 3 bases, J lost 6 bases, and 17 bases stayed unmatched. The CDR3 here is CASSQRGRGLGGSNEQFF. The CDR3 DNA reads as TGTGCCAGCAGCCAGCGGGGGAGAGGACTAGGTGGATCCAATGAGCAGTTCTTC.

This sequence joins TRBV27 and TRBJ2-1; TRBD2 might be the D (6 bases). Germline loops: CDR1 MNHEY, CDR2 SMNVEV (reference sequence). Deletions cut 2 bases from V and 6 bases from J, with 23 bases between. The CDR3 sequence is 18 residues long. The CDR3 region is CASSLDLPGVTHRNEQFF. The CDR3 DNA sequence: TGTGCCAGCAGTTTAGATTTACCGGGGGTAACCCATCGCAATGAGCAGTTCTTC.

Only a few counts were recorded for this clone. This chain joins TRBV11-2 and TRBJ2-7; the D is unclear. Germline lookup yields CDR1 SGHAT and CDR2 FQNNGV. V lost 1 base, J lost 0 bases, and 10 bases lay in between. This CDR3 region has 15 residues. CDR3 protein: CASSLGPDNSYEQYF. CDR3 sequence (DNA): TGTGCCAGCAGCTTAGGTCCAGACAACTCCTACGAGCAGTACTTC.

This chain joins TRBV27 and TRBJ2-7, with 8 nucleotides matching TRBD2. V was clipped by 4 bases and J by 5 bases; unmatched bases: 7. This CDR3 is built from 14 residues. Germline V CDR1 and CDR2: MNHEY, SMNVEV (reference sequence). The DNA of the CDR3 is TGTGCCAGCAGTTCGGGACTAGGTTTCCACGAGCAGTACTTC. Protein: CASSSGLGFHEQYF.

This clone was found once. This chain joins TRBV15 and TRBJ2-1; a possible D gene is TRBD2 (6 bases). The ends were cut back, 1 base at V and 5 bases at J, with 18 bases in the middle. Germline loops: CDR1 LNHNV, CDR2 YYDKDF (reference sequence). The CDR3 loop spans 17 amino acids. CDR3 protein: CATSRVPPRGGDNEQFF. The CDR3 DNA sequence: TGTGCCACCAGCAGAGTTCCCCCTCGGGGCGGGGACAATGAGCAGTTCTTC.

The chain employs TRBV19 and TRBJ1-5; maybe TRBD1 (5 bases). The CDR3 consists of 15 residues. V lost 1 base and J 2 bases, leaving 9 bases between the germline ends. Per the germline V gene, CDR1 is LNHDA and CDR2 is SQIVND (reference sequence). The CDR3 DNA reads TGTGCCAGTAGTATAGTAGGGGAGGGCAATCAGCCCCAGCATTTT. Translated: CASSIVGEGNQPQHF.

In its sample, this clone was seen a few times. V and J are TRBV11-3 and TRBJ2-7; a possible D gene is TRBD2 (6 bases). The CDR3 spans 14 residues. Trimming took 1 base from V and 2 from J, leaving 9 bases between them. Germline loops: CDR1 SGHNT, CDR2 YENEEA. CDR3 in amino acids: CASSLGGDAYEQYF. CDR3 bases: TGTGCCAGCAGCTTAGGCGGGGACGCCTACGAGCAGTACTTC.

This clone was detected only once. The chain uses TRBV24-1 and TRBJ1-2; 8 bases agree with TRBD1. Germline-derived CDR1 and CDR2 are KGHDR and SFDVKD. Trimming at V came to 4 bases and at J to 2 bases, leaving 11 bases not matched to a gene. The CDR3 spans 17 residues. CDR3 DNA sequence: TGTGCCACCAGTGAGTCGACAGGGGTAACCTCGAACTATGGCTACACCTTC. This gives the protein CATSESTGVTSNYGYTF.

The chain uses TRBV9 and TRBJ2-1, with 11 nucleotides matching TRBD2. J was trimmed by 10 bases and V by 0 bases; bases with no gene match: 9. The CDR3 spans 16 residues. Germline loops: CDR1 SGDLS, CDR2 YYNGEE. DNA for the CDR3: TGTGCCAGCAGCGTAGCTAACGTAGGACTAGCGGGCGAGCAGTTCTTC. This translates into CASSVANVGLAGEQFF.

V and J are TRBV10-1 and TRBJ2-1; TRBD1 aligns across 12 bases. V gave up 4 bases and J gave up 5 bases; unmatched junction bases: 9. The CDR3 totals 17 residues. Germline CDR1 reads WNHNN; CDR2 reads SYGVQD (reference sequence). This CDR3 reads CASSGPGTGGAHNEQFF. The CDR3 DNA sequence: TGCGCCAGCAGTGGGCCCGGGACAGGGGGCGCTCACAATGAGCAGTTCTTC.

The chain uses TRBV28 and TRBJ1-1; unclear D gene. Trimming cost V 2 bases and J 10 bases, with 5 bases left between them. CDR3 size: 10 residues. The germline V gene encodes CDR1 MDHEN and CDR2 SYDVKM. CDR3 loop: CASSLEIAFF. CDR3 DNA sequence: TGTGCCAGCAGTTTAGAGATAGCTTTCTTT. Variable domain in full (rest from reference TRBV28 and TRBJ1-1): DVKVTQSSRYLVKRTGEKVFLECVQDMDHENMFWYRQDPGLGLRLIYFSYDVKMKEKGDIPEGYSVSREKKERFSLILESASTNQTSMYLCASSLEIAFFGQGTRLTVV.

The chain couples TRBV4-1 to TRBJ2-1; D possibly corresponds to TRBD2 (5 bases). Trimming pared 4 bases from V and 0 bases from J, leaving 13 bases between. The germline CDR1 and CDR2 sequences are MGHRA and YSYEKL. The CDR3 loop spans 16 amino acids. The CDR3 region has the DNA TGCGCCAGCAGCCTATCCCGGGGATCCTCCTACAATGAGCAGTTCTTC. Translation gives CASSLSRGSSYNEQFF.

This chain connects TRBV5-4 to TRBJ2-5; perhaps TRBD1 as D (5 bases). The germline V gene has CDR1 SGHNT and CDR2 YYREEE (reference sequence). There are 18 residues in the CDR3. Trimming took 0 bases from V and 2 from J, leaving 20 bases between them. This CDR3 is CASSLVRDKVLRQETQYF. CDR3 nucleotide sequence: TGTGCCAGCAGCTTGGTCAGGGATAAGGTCCTCCGTCAAGAGACCCAGTACTTC. Supplemented by reference TRBV5-4 and TRBJ2-5, the full variable domain reads ETGVTQSPTHLIKTRGQQVTLRCSSQSGHNTVSWYQQALGQGPQFIFQYYREEENGRGNFPPRFSGLQFPNYSSELNVNALELDDSALYLCASSLVRDKVLRQETQYFGPGTRLLVL.

This rearrangement joins TRBV27 to TRBJ1-4; TRBD1 matches at 7 bases. V shed 0 bases, J shed 5 bases, and the junction held 6 bases outside the gene matches. The CDR3 spans 16 residues. CDR1 and CDR2 from the germline V gene are MNHEY and SMNVEV (reference sequence). The CDR3 DNA is TGTGCCAGCAGTTTATCAGTCGACAGGGCGAATGAAAAACTGTTTTTT. Its translation: CASSLSVDRANEKLFF.

This rearrangement joins TRBV15 to TRBJ2-7; tentatively, D is TRBD1 (6 bases). Trimming took 0 bases from V and 3 from J, leaving 15 bases between them. From germline, CDR1 is LNHNV and CDR2 YYDKDF (reference sequence). The CDR3 length is 16 residues. In DNA form, the CDR3 reads TGTGCCACCAGCAGAGATCTCCTGGACAGACACTACGAGCAGTACTTC. Its protein product is CATSRDLLDRHYEQYF.

The chain recombines TRBV28 with TRBJ1-2; a weak D match, TRBD1 (5 bases). Germline V CDR1 and CDR2: MDHEN, SYDVKM. The CDR3 loop spans 14 amino acids. The V and J ends lost 5 bases and 2 bases respectively, with 12 bases between them. CDR3 loop: CASSKPGLNYGYTF. The CDR3 bases are TGTGCCAGCAGTAAACCGGGACTCAACTATGGCTACACCTTC.

V gene TRBV19 combines with J gene TRBJ1-2; the D gene is possibly TRBD1 (5 bases). Trimming removed 4 bases at V and 2 bases at J, with 11 bases between. CDR3 length: 14 amino acids. Germline V gene data show CDR1 as LNHDA and CDR2 as SQIVND (reference sequence). The CDR3 nucleotides are TGTGCCAGTAGTAAAGGCGGGGGAAACTATGGCTACACCTTC. It encodes CASSKGGGNYGYTF. The entire variable domain, with the rest obtained from reference TRBV19 and TRBJ1-2, is as follows: DGGITQSPKYLFRKEGQNVTLSCEQNLNHDAMYWYRQDPGQGLRLIYYSQIVNDFQKGDIAEGYSVSREKKESFPLTVTSAQKNPTAFYLCASSKGGGNYGYTFGSGTRLTVV.

The V and J genes are TRBV30 and TRBJ2-1; D call uncertain. The CDR3 spans 11 residues. Germline V gene data show CDR1 as GTSNPN and CDR2 as SVGIG (reference sequence). The V and J ends lost 1 base and 8 bases respectively, with 6 bases between them. CDR3 loop: CAWSGSYEQFF. In DNA form, the CDR3 reads TGTGCCTGGAGTGGGAGCTATGAGCAGTTCTTC. Filled out from reference TRBV30 and TRBJ2-1, the complete variable domain reads SQTIHQWPATLVQPVGSPLSLECTVEGTSNPNLYWYRQAAGRGLQLLFYSVGIGQISSEVPQNLSASRPQDRQFILSSKKLLLSDSGFYLCAWSGSYEQFFGPGTRLTVL.

This chain uses TRBV3-1 (or the pseudogene TRBV3-2) with TRBJ1-2, with 8 bases identical to TRBD1. CDR1 is LGHDT, CDR2 YNNKEL, per germline (reference sequence). The CDR3 is made up of 16 amino acids. Trimming at V came to 0 bases and at J to 6 bases, leaving 9 bases not matched to a gene. The CDR3 loop reads CASSQDSYRGVDGYTF. The DNA of the CDR3 is TGTGCCAGCAGCCAAGACTCATACAGGGGGGTCGATGGCTACACCTTC.